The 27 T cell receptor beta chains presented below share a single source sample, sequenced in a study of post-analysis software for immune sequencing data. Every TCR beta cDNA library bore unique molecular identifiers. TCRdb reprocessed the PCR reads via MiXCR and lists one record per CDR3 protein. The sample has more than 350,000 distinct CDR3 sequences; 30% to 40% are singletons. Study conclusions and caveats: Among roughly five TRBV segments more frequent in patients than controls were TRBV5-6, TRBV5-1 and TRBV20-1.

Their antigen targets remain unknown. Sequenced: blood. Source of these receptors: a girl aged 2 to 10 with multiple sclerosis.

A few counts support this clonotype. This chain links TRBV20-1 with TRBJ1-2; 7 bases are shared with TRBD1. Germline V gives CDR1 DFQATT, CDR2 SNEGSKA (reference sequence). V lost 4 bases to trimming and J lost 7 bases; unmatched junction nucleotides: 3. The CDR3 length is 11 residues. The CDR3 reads CSANRGGGYTF. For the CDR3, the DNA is TGCAGTGCTAACAGGGGCGGTGGCTACACCTTC.

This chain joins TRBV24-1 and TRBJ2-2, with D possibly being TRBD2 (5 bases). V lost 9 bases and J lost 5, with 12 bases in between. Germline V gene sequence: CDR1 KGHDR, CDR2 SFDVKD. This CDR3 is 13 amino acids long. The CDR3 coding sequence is TGTGCCACCGCCCCTAGCTTAACCGGGGAGCTGTTTTTT. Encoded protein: CATAPSLTGELFF.

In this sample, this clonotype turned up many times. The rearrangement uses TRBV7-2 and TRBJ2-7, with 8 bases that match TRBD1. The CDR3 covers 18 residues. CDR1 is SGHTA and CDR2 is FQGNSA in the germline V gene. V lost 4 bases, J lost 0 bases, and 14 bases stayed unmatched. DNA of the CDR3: TGTGCCAGCAGCTCCCGGACAGGGATAAGCCTCGGCTCCTACGAGCAGTACTTC. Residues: CASSSRTGISLGSYEQYF. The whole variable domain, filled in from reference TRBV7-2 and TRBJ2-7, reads GAGVSQSPSNKVTEKGKDVELRCDPISGHTALYWYRQSLGQGLEFLIYFQGNSAPDKSGLPSDRFSAERTGGSVSTLTIQRTQQEDSAVYLCASSSRTGISLGSYEQYFGPGTRLTVT.

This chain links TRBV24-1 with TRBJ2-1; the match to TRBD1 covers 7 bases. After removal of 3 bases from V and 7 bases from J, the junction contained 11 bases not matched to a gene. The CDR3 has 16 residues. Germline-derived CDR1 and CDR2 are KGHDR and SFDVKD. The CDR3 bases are TGTGCCACCAGTGATACCGGACAGGTTGTTAGGAATGAGCAGTTCTTC. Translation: CATSDTGQVVRNEQFF.

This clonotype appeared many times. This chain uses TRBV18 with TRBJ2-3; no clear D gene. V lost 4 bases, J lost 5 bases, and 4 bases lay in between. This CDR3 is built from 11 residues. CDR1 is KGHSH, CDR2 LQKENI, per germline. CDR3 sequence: CASSQEDTQYF. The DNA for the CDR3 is TGTGCCAGCTCACAGGAAGATACGCAGTATTTT. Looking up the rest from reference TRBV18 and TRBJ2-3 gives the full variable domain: NAGVMQNPRHLVRRRGQEARLRCSPMKGHSHVYWYRQLPEEGLKFMVYLQKENIIDESGMPKERFSAEFPKEGPSILRIQQVVRGDSAAYFCASSQEDTQYFGPGTRLTVL.

The CDR3 loop is CASSLEAFYEQYF. For the CDR3, the DNA is TGCGCCAGCAGCTTGGAGGCCTTCTACGAGCAGTACTTC. The chain links TRBV5-1 to TRBJ2-7; D gene unclear. This CDR3 is 13 amino acids long. CDR1 SGHRS and CDR2 YFSETQ come from the germline V gene. The germline V and J ends were trimmed by 0 bases and 3 bases, with 7 bases remaining between them.

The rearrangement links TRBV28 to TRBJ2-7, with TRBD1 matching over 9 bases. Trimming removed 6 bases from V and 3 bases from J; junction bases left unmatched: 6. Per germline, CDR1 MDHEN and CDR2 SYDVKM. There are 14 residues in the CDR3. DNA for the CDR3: TGTGCCAGCAGACCGGGACAGGGTCTCTACGAGCAGTACTTC. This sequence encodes CASRPGQGLYEQYF.

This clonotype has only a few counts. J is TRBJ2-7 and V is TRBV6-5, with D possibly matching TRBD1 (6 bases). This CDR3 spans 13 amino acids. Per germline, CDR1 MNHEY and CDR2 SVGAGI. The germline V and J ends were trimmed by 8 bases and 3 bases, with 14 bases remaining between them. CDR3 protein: CASAPGHRYEQYF. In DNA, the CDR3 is TGTGCCAGCGCTCCGGGACATCGCTACGAGCAGTACTTC.

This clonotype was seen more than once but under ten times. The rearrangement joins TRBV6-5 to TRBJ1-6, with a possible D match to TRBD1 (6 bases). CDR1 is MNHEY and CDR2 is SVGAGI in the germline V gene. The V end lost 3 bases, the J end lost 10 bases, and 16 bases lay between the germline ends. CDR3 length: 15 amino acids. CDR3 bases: TGTGCCAGCAGTTATATGGCAGGGGTCCGGTCACCCCTCCACTTT. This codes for CASSYMAGVRSPLHF.

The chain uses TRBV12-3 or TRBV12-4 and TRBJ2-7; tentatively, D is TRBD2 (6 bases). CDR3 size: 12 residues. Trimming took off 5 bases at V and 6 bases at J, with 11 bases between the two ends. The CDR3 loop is CASSVPGGEQYF. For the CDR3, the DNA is TGTGCCAGCAGTGTACCCGGGGGCGAGCAGTACTTC.

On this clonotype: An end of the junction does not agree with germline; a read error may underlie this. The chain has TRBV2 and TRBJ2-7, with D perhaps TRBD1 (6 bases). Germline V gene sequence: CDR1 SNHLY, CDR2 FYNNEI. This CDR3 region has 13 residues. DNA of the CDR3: TGTGCCGGCAGTGGGGGCTCCAACTACGAGCAGTACTTC. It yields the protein CAGSGGSNYEQYF.

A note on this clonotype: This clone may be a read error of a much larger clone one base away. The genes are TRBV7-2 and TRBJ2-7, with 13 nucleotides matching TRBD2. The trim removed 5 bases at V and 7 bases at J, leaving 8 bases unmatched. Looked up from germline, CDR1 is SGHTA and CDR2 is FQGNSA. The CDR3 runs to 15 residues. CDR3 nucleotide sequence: TGTGCCAGCAGCCCAACTAGCGGGAGGGCCAATGAGCAGTACTTC. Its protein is CASSPTSGRANEQYF.

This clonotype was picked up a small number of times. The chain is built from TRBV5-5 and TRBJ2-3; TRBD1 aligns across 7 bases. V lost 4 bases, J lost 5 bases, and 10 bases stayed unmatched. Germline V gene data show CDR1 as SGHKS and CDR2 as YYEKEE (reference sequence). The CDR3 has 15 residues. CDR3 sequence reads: CASSQTTGILDTQYF. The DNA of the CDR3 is TGTGCCAGCAGCCAAACGACAGGGATATTAGATACGCAGTATTTT. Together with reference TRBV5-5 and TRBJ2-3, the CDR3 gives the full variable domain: DAGVTQSPTHLIKTRGQQVTLRCSPISGHKSVSWYQQVLGQGPQFIFQYYEKEERGRGNFPDRFSARQFPNYSSELNVNALLLGDSALYLCASSQTTGILDTQYFGPGTRLTVL.

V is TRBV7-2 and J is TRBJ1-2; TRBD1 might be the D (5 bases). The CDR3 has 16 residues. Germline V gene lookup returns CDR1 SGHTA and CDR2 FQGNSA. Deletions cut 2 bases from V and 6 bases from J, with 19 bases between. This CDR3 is CASSLKPRRVLDGYTF. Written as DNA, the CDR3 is TGTGCCAGCAGCTTAAAGCCGCGCAGGGTACTGGATGGCTACACCTTC.

This chain's CDR3 is CSARSTSTDTQYF. CDR3 nucleotide sequence: TGCAGCGCACGATCAACTAGCACAGATACGCAGTATTTT. The rearrangement links TRBV20-1 to TRBJ2-3, with D hard to call. Germline lookup yields CDR1 DFQATT and CDR2 SNEGSKA (reference sequence). The CDR3 extends over 13 amino acids.

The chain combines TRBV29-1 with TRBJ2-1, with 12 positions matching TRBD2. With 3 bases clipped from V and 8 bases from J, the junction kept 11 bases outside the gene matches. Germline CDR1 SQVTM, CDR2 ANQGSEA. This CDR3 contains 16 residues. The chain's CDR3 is CSVESYTSGRFDEQFF. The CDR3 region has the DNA TGCAGCGTTGAGTCCTATACTAGCGGGAGGTTCGATGAGCAGTTCTTC.

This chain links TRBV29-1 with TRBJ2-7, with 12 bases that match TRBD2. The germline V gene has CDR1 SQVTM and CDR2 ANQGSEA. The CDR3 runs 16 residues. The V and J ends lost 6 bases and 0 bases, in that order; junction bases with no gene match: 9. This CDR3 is CSVEVPTSGSSYEQYF. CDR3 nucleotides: TGCAGCGTCGAGGTCCCGACTAGCGGGAGCTCCTACGAGCAGTACTTC.

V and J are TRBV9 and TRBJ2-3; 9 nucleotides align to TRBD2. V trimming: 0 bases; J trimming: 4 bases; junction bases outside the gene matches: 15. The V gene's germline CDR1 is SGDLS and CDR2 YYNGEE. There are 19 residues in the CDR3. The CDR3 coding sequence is TGTGCCAGCAGCGTAGGGGGCTTGAGGCGGGAGGGCCGTTCAGATACGCAGTATTTT. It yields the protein CASSVGGLRREGRSDTQYF.

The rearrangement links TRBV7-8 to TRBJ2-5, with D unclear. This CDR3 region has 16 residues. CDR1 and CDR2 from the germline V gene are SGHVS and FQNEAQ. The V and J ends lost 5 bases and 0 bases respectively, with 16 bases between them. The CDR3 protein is CASSAPPTGNQETQYF. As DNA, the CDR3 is TGTGCCAGCAGCGCCCCGCCGACTGGAAACCAAGAGACCCAGTACTTC.

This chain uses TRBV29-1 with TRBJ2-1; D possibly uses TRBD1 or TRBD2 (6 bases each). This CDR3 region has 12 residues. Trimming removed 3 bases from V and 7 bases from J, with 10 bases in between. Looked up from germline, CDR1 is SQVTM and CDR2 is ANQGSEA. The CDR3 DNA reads TGCAGCGTTGATAGGGGGGCGAATGAGCAGTTCTTC. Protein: CSVDRGANEQFF.

The CDR3 DNA is TGTGCCAGCAGCCTAACGGGCGGGAGCACAGATACGCAGTATTTT. This sequence encodes CASSLTGGSTDTQYF. This chain uses TRBV6-2 or TRBV6-3 with TRBJ2-3; possible D gene TRBD2, 5 bases. CDR3 length: 15 amino acids. Between the trimmed V and J ends, which lost 6 bases and 0 bases, there was a span of 13 bases. Germline CDR1 and CDR2: MNHEY and SVGEGT.

The CDR3 is CASSARSSWTSGVREQFF. CDR3 DNA: TGTGCCAGCAGCGCCCGATCTAGTTGGACTAGCGGGGTTAGGGAGCAGTTCTTC. The chain carries TRBV7-8 and TRBJ2-1; 12 nucleotides agree with TRBD2. From germline, CDR1 is SGHVS and CDR2 FQNEAQ. This CDR3 is built from 18 residues. V was pared by 5 bases and J by 10 bases, with 18 bases of the junction left unmatched.

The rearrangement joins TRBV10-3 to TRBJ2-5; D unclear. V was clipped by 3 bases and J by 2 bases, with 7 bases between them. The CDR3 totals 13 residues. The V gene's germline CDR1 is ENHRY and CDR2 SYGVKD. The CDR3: CAISEHAQETQYF. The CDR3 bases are TGTGCCATCAGTGAACACGCTCAAGAGACCCAGTACTTC.

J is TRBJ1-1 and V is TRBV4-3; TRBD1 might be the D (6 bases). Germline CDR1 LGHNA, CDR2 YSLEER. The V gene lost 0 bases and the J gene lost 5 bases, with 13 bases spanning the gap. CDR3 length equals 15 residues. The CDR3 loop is CASSQDTGSRTEAFF. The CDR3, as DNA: TGCGCCAGCAGCCAAGATACAGGGTCAAGGACTGAAGCTTTCTTT.

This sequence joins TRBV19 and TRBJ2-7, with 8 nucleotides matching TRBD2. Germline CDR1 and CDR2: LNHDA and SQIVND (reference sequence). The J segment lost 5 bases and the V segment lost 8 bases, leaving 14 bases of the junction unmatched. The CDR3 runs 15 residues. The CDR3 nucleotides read TGTGCCAGTTCTCCCTGGGCCAGCGGGGGTAACGAGCAGTACTTC. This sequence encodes CASSPWASGGNEQYF.

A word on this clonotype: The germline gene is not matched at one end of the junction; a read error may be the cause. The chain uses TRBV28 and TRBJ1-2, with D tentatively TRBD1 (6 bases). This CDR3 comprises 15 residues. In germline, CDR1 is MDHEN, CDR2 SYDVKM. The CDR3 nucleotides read TGTGTCAGCAGTTTATCGGTCAGGGGTGACTATGGCTACACCTTC. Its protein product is CVSSLSVRGDYGYTF.

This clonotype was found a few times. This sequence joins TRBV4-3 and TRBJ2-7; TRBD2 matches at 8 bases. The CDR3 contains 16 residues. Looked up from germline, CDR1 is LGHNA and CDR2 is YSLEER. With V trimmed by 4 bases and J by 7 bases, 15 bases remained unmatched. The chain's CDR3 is CASSRLWGGGYNEQYF. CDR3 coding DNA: TGCGCCAGCAGCCGCCTTTGGGGCGGGGGGTACAATGAGCAGTACTTC.